The T cell receptor beta chain under discussion was sequenced for a study of blood T cell repertoires in COVID-19. Study-level background: Samples came from the United States, Italy and Spain, spanning acute and convalescent COVID-19. The cDNA or gDNA used as material had been derived from T cells, B-cell-depleted T cells, or PBMCs.

Original data processing: Counts of nucleated cells, estimated from reference gene primer amplification, were obtained. The table came from immunoSEQ multiplex PCR; TCRdb's copy has only in-frame clones and leaves some out. That table gives V, J and clone size, and the DNA gave D and trimming. The sample records nearly 350,000 clones, about 89% being singletons. Germline V gene sequence: CDR1 LNHDA, CDR2 SQIVND (reference sequence). The CDR3 consists of 15 residues. V gave up 1 base and J gave up 2 bases, with 11 bases separating them. Seattle's cohort entered during active infection and was followed longitudinally.

The rearrangement joins TRBV19 to TRBJ1-1; D call uncertain. The sample comprised peripheral blood. This receptor was taken from a woman between 50 and 59 years old with COVID-19, enrolled during active disease. Here the CDR3 DNA reads TGTGCCAGTAGTATAGTCCAAGCAAGTAACACTGAAGCTTTCTTT. This gives the protein CASSIVQASNTEAFF.